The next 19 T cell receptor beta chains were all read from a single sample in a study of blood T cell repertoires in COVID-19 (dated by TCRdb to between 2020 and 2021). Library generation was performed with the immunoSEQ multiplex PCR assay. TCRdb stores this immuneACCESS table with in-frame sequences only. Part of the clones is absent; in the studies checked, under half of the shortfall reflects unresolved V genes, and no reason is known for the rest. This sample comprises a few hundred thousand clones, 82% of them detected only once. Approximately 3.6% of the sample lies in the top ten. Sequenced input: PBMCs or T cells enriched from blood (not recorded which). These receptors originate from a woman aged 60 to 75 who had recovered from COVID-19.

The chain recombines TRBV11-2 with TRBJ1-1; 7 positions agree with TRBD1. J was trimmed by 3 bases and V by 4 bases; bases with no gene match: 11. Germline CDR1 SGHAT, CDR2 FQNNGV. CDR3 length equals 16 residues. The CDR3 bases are TGTGCCAGCAGCTCCCAATTTACAGGGGATGACACTGAAGCTTTCTTT. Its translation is CASSSQFTGDDTEAFF.

CDR3 loop: CASSQEDSLTDTQYF. The DNA for the CDR3 is TGTGCCAGCAGCCAAGAGGACAGTCTCACAGATACGCAGTATTTT. The rearrangement uses TRBV4-2 and TRBJ2-3; perhaps TRBD1 as D (6 bases). Deletions cut 0 bases from V and 2 bases from J, with 9 bases between. Germline loops: CDR1 LGHNA, CDR2 YNFKEQ. The CDR3 has 15 residues.

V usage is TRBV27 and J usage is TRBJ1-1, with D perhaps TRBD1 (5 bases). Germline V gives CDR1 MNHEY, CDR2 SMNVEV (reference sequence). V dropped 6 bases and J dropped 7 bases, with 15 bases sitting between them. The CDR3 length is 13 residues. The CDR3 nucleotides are TGTGCCAGCAGAAATCCGGGGGGGTTTGAAGCTTTCTTT. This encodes CASRNPGGFEAFF.

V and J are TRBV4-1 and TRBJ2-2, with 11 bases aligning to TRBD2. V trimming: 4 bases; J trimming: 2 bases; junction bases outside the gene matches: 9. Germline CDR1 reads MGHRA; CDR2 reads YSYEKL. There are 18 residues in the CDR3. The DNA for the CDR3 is TGCGCCAGCAGCCGCCCGACTAGCGGGGTTCTTAACACCGGGGAGCTGTTTTTT. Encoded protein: CASSRPTSGVLNTGELFF.

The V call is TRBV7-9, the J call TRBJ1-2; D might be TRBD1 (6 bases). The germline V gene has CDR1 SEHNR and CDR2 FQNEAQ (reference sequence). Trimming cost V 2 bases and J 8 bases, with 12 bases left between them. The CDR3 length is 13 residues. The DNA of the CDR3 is TGTGCCAGCAGCTTACTTGCAGGGGAAGGCTACACCTTC. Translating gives CASSLLAGEGYTF. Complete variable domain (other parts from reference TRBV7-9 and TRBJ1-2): DTGVSQNPRHKITKRGQNVTFRCDPISEHNRLYWYRQTLGQGPEFLTYFQNEAQLEKSRLLSDRFSAERPKGSFSTLEIQRTEQGDSAMYLCASSLLAGEGYTFGSGTRLTVV.

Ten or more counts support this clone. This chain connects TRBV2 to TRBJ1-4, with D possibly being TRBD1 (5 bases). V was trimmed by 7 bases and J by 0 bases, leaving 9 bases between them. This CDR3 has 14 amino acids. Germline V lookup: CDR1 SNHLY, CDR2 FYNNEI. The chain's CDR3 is CASKDIPTNEKLFF. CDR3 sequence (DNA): TGTGCCAGCAAGGACATTCCAACTAATGAAAAACTGTTTTTT.

The CDR3 DNA follows: TGTGCCAGCAGCAGAGGGACAGGGGGGTTGCTAACTGGTGGCTACACCTTC. Protein: CASSRGTGGLLTGGYTF. The chain employs TRBV9 and TRBJ1-2; TRBD1 matches 11 bases. The CDR3 sequence is 17 residues long. V trimming: 4 bases; J trimming: 7 bases; junction bases outside the gene matches: 15. Germline CDR1 reads SGDLS; CDR2 reads YYNGEE.

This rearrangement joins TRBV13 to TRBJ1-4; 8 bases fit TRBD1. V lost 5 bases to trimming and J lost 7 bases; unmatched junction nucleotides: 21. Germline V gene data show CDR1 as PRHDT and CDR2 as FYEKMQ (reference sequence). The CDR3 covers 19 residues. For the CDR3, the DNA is TGTGCCAGCAGCCCAACCGGGACAGGCAGAACAGGGTTAGGTGAAAAACTGTTTTTT. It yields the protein CASSPTGTGRTGLGEKLFF.

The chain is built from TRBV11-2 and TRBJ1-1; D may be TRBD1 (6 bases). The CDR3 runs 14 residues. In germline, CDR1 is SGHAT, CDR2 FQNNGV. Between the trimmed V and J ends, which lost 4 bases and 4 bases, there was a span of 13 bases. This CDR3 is CASSSGASRTEAFF. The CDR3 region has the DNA TGTGCCAGCAGCTCAGGGGCTTCGCGCACTGAAGCTTTCTTT. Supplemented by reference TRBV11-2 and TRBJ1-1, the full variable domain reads EAGVAQSPRYKIIEKRQSVAFWCNPISGHATLYWYQQILGQGPKLLIQFQNNGVVDDSQLPKDRFSAERLKGVDSTLKIQPAKLEDSAVYLCASSSGASRTEAFFGQGTRLTVV.

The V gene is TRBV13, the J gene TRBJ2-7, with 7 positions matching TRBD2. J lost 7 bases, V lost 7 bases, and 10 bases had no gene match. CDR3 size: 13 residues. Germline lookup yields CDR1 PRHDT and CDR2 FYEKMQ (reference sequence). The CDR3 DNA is TGTGCCAGCACCATGGGGGGGACGGGGGAGCAGTACTTC. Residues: CASTMGGTGEQYF. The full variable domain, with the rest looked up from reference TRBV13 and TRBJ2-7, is AAGVIQSPRHLIKEKRETATLKCYPIPRHDTVYWYQQGPGQDPQFLISFYEKMQSDKGSIPDRFSAQQFSDYHSELNMSSLELGDSALYFCASTMGGTGEQYFGPGTRLTVT.

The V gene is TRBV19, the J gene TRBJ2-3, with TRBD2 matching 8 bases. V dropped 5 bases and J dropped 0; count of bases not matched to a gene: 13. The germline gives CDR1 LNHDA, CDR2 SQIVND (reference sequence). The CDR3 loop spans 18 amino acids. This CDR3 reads CASSLRGGRRSSTDTQYF. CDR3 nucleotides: TGTGCCAGTAGTCTACGGGGCGGGAGGCGCTCTAGCACAGATACGCAGTATTTT.

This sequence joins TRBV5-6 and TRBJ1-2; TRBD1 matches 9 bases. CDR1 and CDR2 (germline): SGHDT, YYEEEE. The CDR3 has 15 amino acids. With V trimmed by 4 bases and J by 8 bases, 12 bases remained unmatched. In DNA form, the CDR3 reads TGTGCCAGCAGCCGACGATTACAGGGGGCCTGGGGCTACACCTTC. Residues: CASSRRLQGAWGYTF.

The CDR3 nucleotides are TGTGCCAGCAGCTTAGAGTCGGGGACAAGCTATGGCTACACCTTC. As protein: CASSLESGTSYGYTF. V gene TRBV11-2 combines with J gene TRBJ1-2; D may be TRBD1 (6 bases). Germline CDR1 SGHAT, CDR2 FQNNGV. The CDR3 covers 15 residues. Trimming shortened V by 0 bases and J by 4 bases, and 12 bases separated the two germline ends.

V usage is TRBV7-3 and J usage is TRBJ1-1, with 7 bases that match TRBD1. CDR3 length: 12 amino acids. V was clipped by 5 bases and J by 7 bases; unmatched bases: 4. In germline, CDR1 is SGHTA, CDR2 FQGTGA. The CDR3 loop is CASSRGQGEAFF. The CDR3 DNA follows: TGTGCCAGCAGCAGGGGGCAGGGTGAAGCTTTCTTT. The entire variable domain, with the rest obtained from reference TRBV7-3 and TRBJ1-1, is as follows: GAGVSQTPSNKVTEKGKYVELRCDPISGHTALYWYRQSLGQGPEFLIYFQGTGAADDSGLPNDRFFAVRPEGSVSTLKIQRTERGDSAVYLCASSRGQGEAFFGQGTRLTVV.

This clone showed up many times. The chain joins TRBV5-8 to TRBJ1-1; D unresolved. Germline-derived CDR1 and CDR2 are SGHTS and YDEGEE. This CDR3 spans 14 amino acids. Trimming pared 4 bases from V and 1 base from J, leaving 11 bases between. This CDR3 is CASSPTFRNTEAFF. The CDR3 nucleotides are TGTGCCAGCAGCCCAACCTTCAGGAACACTGAAGCTTTCTTT.

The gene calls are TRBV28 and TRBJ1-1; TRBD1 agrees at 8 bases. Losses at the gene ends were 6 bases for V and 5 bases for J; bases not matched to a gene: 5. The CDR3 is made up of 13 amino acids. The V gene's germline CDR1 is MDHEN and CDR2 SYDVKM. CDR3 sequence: CASRRTGRTEAFF. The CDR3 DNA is TGTGCCAGCAGGAGGACAGGGCGGACTGAAGCTTTCTTT.

For the CDR3, the DNA is TGTGCCAGCAGTGTATCCCCTGGTTCCTATAGCAATCAGCCCCAGCATTTT. This codes for CASSVSPGSYSNQPQHF. The V and J genes are TRBV6-1 and TRBJ1-5; no reliable D call. Trimming stripped 4 bases from V and 0 bases from J, with 16 bases between. Germline CDR1 and CDR2: MNHNS and SASEGT. The CDR3 is made up of 17 amino acids.

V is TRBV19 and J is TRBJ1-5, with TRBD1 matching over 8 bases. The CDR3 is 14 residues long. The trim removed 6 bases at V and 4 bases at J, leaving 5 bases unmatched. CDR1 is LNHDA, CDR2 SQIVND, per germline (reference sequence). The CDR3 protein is CASRTGGRNQPQHF. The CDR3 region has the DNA TGTGCCAGTAGAACAGGGGGACGGAATCAGCCCCAGCATTTT.

As DNA, the CDR3 is TGTGCCACCAGCAGAGATCAGGTAGGGGTCAATCAGCCCCAGCATTTT. Residues: CATSRDQVGVNQPQHF. The rearrangement uses TRBV15 and TRBJ1-5, with D possibly TRBD1 on 5 matching bases. The ends were cut back, 0 bases at V and 3 bases at J, with 12 bases in the middle. The CDR3 has 16 amino acids. Per the germline V gene, CDR1 is LNHNV and CDR2 is YYDKDF (reference sequence).